This T cell receptor beta chain came from a study of T cell repertoires in cytomegalovirus infection. About the study: Public signatures in TCR beta pointed to CMV infection and matching HLA type. Overall study findings and caveats: Cumulated frequencies of public TCR beta families served to identify carriers of CMV plus the relevant HLA. HLA-C-restricted CMV clonotypes gave the most frequent clonotype in two of eight donors.

Germline-derived CDR1 and CDR2 are LNHNV and YYDKDF (reference sequence). The CDR3 is made up of 16 amino acids. Trimming removed 2 bases from V and 7 bases from J, with 21 bases in between. MiXCR was run by TCRdb on the reads, yielding one entry per CDR3 protein. The sample lists about 330,000 distinct CDR3 sequences; 8% to 9.5% were seen once. Points on this clonotype: Its target is not known.

Sequenced material: PBMCs. This chain uses TRBV15 with TRBJ2-7, with D possibly being TRBD2 (6 bases). This sequence originates from a human donor in good health (CMV status not recorded). Some clones in this sample may be carry-over from other donors' samples. Here the CDR3 reads CATSRPSRDFSQEQYF. CDR3 nucleotides: TGTGCCACCAGCAGACCGTCCCGGGACTTTAGCCAAGAGCAGTACTTC.